Shown below are 20 T cell receptor beta chains from a single sample sequenced in a study of blood T cell repertoires in COVID-19. Sequencing was performed with immunoSEQ multiplex PCR; in TCRdb, only in-frame clones are kept and a portion is missing. The table includes about 160,000 clones, approximately 92% detected once. The source material was peripheral blood. Receptors originate from a man aged 25 to 45 with COVID-19, enrolled during active disease.

This chain connects TRBV3-1 (or the pseudogene TRBV3-2) to TRBJ2-6, with D perhaps matching TRBD2 (5 bases). The CDR3 length is 16 residues. CDR1 is LGHDT and CDR2 is YNNKEL in the germline V gene (reference sequence). Trimming left V 1 base short and J 2 bases short, with 9 bases between. The CDR3 region has the DNA TGTGCCAGCAGCCAAGGCCCGCGGGCTGGGGCCAACGTCCTGACTTTC. Its protein is CASSQGPRAGANVLTF.

The V call is TRBV7-3, the J call TRBJ2-1; TRBD2 matches 8 bases. Germline V CDR1 and CDR2: SGHTA, FQGTGA. The CDR3 is made up of 15 amino acids. J gave up 8 bases and V 0 bases, and 6 bases lay outside the gene matches. The CDR3 reads CASSLTRGGRDEQFF. The DNA of the CDR3 is TGTGCCAGCAGCTTAACCCGGGGGGGCCGGGATGAGCAGTTCTTC.

The rearrangement uses TRBV2 and TRBJ2-3; TRBD2 agrees at 12 bases. Germline CDR1 and CDR2: SNHLY and FYNNEI. Trimming removed 8 bases from V and 0 bases from J; junction bases left unmatched: 6. The CDR3 is made up of 16 amino acids. The CDR3 nucleotides are TGTGCCAGCTCTAGGACTAGCGGGACTAGCACAGATACGCAGTATTTT. It specifies CASSRTSGTSTDTQYF.

The CDR3 reads CASSPDRVTTEAFF. The CDR3 coding sequence is TGTGCCAGCTCACCGGACAGGGTAACCACTGAAGCTTTCTTT. The chain recombines TRBV18 with TRBJ1-1; 8 nucleotides match TRBD1. The CDR3 spans 14 residues. Germline CDR1 KGHSH, CDR2 LQKENI. With 3 bases clipped from V and 4 bases from J, the junction kept 4 bases outside the gene matches.

V usage is TRBV19 and J usage is TRBJ2-7; 7 bases are a match to TRBD1. The germline V gene has CDR1 LNHDA and CDR2 SQIVND (reference sequence). The CDR3 is 15 amino acids. The V gene end was trimmed by 3 bases and the J gene end by 4 bases; junction bases not matched to a gene: 9. The CDR3 reads CASSIRQTGEYEQYF. The CDR3 coding sequence is TGTGCCAGTAGTATCCGCCAAACAGGGGAGTACGAGCAGTACTTC.

The chain recombines TRBV6-6 with TRBJ1-2; D perhaps matches TRBD1 (6 bases). The CDR3 is made up of 16 amino acids. Germline CDR1 MNHNY, CDR2 SVGAGI (reference sequence). V was pared by 5 bases and J by 0 bases, with 16 bases between. CDR3 DNA sequence: TGTGCCAGCAGTCCCTCTTCGACAGGCGCTAACTATGGCTACACCTTC. Protein sequence: CASSPSSTGANYGYTF.

J is TRBJ1-2 and V is TRBV19, with D hard to call. Trimming removed 2 bases at V and 0 bases at J, with 10 bases between. The CDR3 covers 15 residues. The germline CDR1 and CDR2 sequences are LNHDA and SQIVND (reference sequence). In DNA, the CDR3 is TGTGCCAGTAGTATAAGTAAGACATCTAACTATGGCTACACCTTC. It is translated as CASSISKTSNYGYTF.

This sequence joins TRBV11-2 and TRBJ1-2; 10 positions agree with TRBD1. Unmatched junction bases numbered 8, after V lost 10 bases and J lost 6 bases. Germline values: CDR1 SGHAT, CDR2 FQNNGV. This CDR3 contains 13 residues. The CDR3 region is CAIKTGTGDGYTF. CDR3 DNA sequence: TGTGCCATTAAAACCGGGACAGGGGATGGCTACACCTTC.

CDR3 sequence reads: CASSQRQGANDEQYF. CDR3 nucleotides: TGCGCCAGCAGCCAGAGACAGGGGGCTAACGACGAGCAGTACTTC. This rearrangement joins TRBV4-1 to TRBJ2-7, with TRBD1 matching over 10 bases. The CDR3 consists of 15 residues. Trimming cost V 3 bases and J 5 bases; bases outside gene matches: 7. The germline CDR1 and CDR2 sequences are MGHRA and YSYEKL.

This chain uses TRBV24-1 with TRBJ2-1, with 15 positions matching TRBD2. The ends lost 3 bases at V and 4 bases at J; junction bases unmatched: 6. There are 18 residues in the CDR3. Per the germline V gene, CDR1 is KGHDR and CDR2 is SFDVKD. CDR3 protein: CATSDKRTSGREYNEQFF. The DNA of the CDR3 is TGTGCCACCAGTGATAAAAGGACTAGCGGGAGGGAGTACAATGAGCAGTTCTTC.

The chain has TRBV7-2 and TRBJ1-2; tentatively, D is TRBD1 (6 bases). The germline CDR1 and CDR2 sequences are SGHTA and FQGNSA. Trimming took 5 bases from V and 4 from J, leaving 20 bases between them. The CDR3 is 16 residues long. The CDR3 coding sequence is TGTGCCAGCAGCCCTTTCAGACAGGCCCCTCTCTATGGCTACACCTTC. Translation gives CASSPFRQAPLYGYTF.

The chain is built from TRBV9 and TRBJ2-7, with D uncertain. Between the trimmed V and J ends, which lost 4 bases and 2 bases, there was a span of 13 bases. Per germline, CDR1 SGDLS and CDR2 YYNGEE. The CDR3 extends over 14 amino acids. The CDR3 sequence: CASSPRFPPYEQYF. In nucleotides, the CDR3 is TGTGCCAGCAGCCCCCGGTTCCCACCCTACGAGCAGTACTTC. Combining the CDR3 with reference TRBV9 and TRBJ2-7 gives the whole variable domain DSGVTQTPKHLITATGQRVTLRCSPRSGDLSVYWYQQSLDQGLQFLIQYYNGEERAKGNILERFSAQQFPDLHSELNLSSLELGDSALYFCASSPRFPPYEQYFGPGTRLTVT.

This chain joins TRBV5-5 and TRBJ2-7; TRBD1 is a possible D gene (6 bases). CDR3 length: 13 residues. Per germline, CDR1 SGHKS and CDR2 YYEKEE (reference sequence). V was cut by 4 bases and J by 5 bases, with 13 bases left in between. In DNA form, the CDR3 reads TGTGCCAGCAGCCCCGAGGACAGTGACGAGCAGTACTTC. It specifies CASSPEDSDEQYF.

The chain carries TRBV7-2 and TRBJ2-7; 8 bases are a match to TRBD2. Germline V gives CDR1 SGHTA, CDR2 FQGNSA. The trim removed 1 base at V and 7 bases at J, leaving 9 bases unmatched. CDR3 size: 15 residues. CDR3 amino acids: CASSLGTSGHLEQYF. Here the CDR3 DNA reads TGTGCCAGCAGCTTAGGCACTAGCGGCCACTTGGAGCAGTACTTC.

The CDR3 protein is CASSFPGRPGQGDTEAFF. The CDR3 coding sequence is TGTGCCAGCAGCTTTCCCGGCCGTCCGGGACAGGGGGACACTGAAGCTTTCTTT. The chain employs TRBV7-3 and TRBJ1-1; 11 nucleotides agree with TRBD1. The germline CDR1 and CDR2 sequences are SGHTA and FQGTGA. This CDR3 contains 18 residues. The ends lost 3 bases at V and 3 bases at J; junction bases unmatched: 12.

Here the CDR3 reads CASRSGLAEINEQFF. The DNA for the CDR3 is TGTGCCAGCAGGAGTGGACTAGCAGAAATCAATGAGCAGTTCTTC. This chain connects TRBV2 to TRBJ2-1; TRBD2 agrees at 8 bases. V lost 6 bases to trimming and J lost 6 bases; unmatched junction nucleotides: 10. Germline loops: CDR1 SNHLY, CDR2 FYNNEI. The CDR3 totals 15 residues.

The chain joins TRBV29-1 to TRBJ2-1, with D tentatively TRBD2 (6 bases). Trimming stripped 0 bases from V and 12 bases from J, with 15 bases between. Germline V gene sequence: CDR1 SQVTM, CDR2 ANQGSEA. This CDR3 has 13 amino acids. DNA of the CDR3: TGCAGCGTTGAAGAAACTCGGGACGGGAGGCAGTTCTTC. Its translation is CSVEETRDGRQFF.

The chain links TRBV7-3 to TRBJ2-3, with 10 bases that match TRBD2. Germline lookup yields CDR1 SGHTA and CDR2 FQGTGA. V shed 0 bases, J shed 4 bases, and the junction held 4 bases outside the gene matches. The CDR3 sequence is 16 residues long. CDR3 residues: CASSLTPLAGADTQYF. CDR3 nucleotide sequence: TGTGCCAGCAGCTTAACTCCCCTAGCGGGGGCAGATACGCAGTATTTT.

The chain recombines TRBV9 with TRBJ1-1; the match to TRBD1 covers 12 bases. Germline V gene data show CDR1 as SGDLS and CDR2 as YYNGEE. V was clipped by 0 bases and J by 7 bases; unmatched bases: 13. CDR3 length: 18 residues. CDR3 sequence (DNA): TGTGCCAGCAGCGTAGCGTCCGGGACAGGGGGCGCCCCGGTTGAAGCTTTCTTT. This encodes CASSVASGTGGAPVEAFF.

Notes on this clone: The sample carries other DNA sequences with the same CDR3. The chain links TRBV28 to TRBJ1-4; D is perhaps TRBD1 (6 bases). V lost 6 bases to trimming and J lost 4 bases, with 12 bases between them. The CDR3 extends over 14 amino acids. Germline lookup yields CDR1 MDHEN and CDR2 SYDVKM. The CDR3 loop reads CASSPGQLNEKLFF. CDR3 nucleotides: TGTGCCAGCAGCCCCGGACAGCTTAATGAAAAACTGTTTTTT. Full variable domain (remainder filled in from reference TRBV28 and TRBJ1-4): DVKVTQSSRYLVKRTGEKVFLECVQDMDHENMFWYRQDPGLGLRLIYFSYDVKMKEKGDIPEGYSVSREKKERFSLILESASTNQTSMYLCASSPGQLNEKLFFGSGTQLSVL.